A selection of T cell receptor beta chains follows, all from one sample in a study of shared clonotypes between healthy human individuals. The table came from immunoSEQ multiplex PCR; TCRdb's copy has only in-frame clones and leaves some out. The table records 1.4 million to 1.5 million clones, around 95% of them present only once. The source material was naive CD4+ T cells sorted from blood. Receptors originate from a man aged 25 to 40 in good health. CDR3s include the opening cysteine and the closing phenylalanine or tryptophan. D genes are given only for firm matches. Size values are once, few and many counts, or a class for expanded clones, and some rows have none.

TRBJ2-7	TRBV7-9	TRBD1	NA	TGTGCCAGCAGCTTAGGTCGAGGACAGGGGTCGTACGAGCAGTACTTC	CASSLGRGQGSYEQYF
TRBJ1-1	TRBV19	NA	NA	TGTGCCAGTACCTTGGGACACCTAATGAACACTGAAGCTTTCTTT	CASTLGHLMNTEAFF
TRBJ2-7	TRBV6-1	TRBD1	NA	TGTGCCAGCAGTGCCGCAGGGGGACAACTGACCTACGAGCAGTACTTC	CASSAAGGQLTYEQYF
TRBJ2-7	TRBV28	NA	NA	TGTGCCAGCAGCCCACGCTCCTACGAGCAGTACTTC	CASSPRSYEQYF
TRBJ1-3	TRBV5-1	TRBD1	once	TGCGCCAGCAGCTTGGAGACAGGGCCCTCTGGAAACACCATATATTTT	CASSLETGPSGNTIYF
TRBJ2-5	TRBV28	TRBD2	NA	TGTGCCAGCAGTTCCCCGGGACTAGCGTACATCCAAGAGACCCAGTACTTC	CASSSPGLAYIQETQYF
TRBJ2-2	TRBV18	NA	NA	TGTGCCAGCTCACCAATGGACCCCGATTACACCGGGGAGCTGTTTTTT	CASSPMDPDYTGELFF
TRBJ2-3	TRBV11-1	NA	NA	TGTGCCAGCAGCTTAGGAGAGGGCACAGATACGCAGTATTTT	CASSLGEGTDTQYF
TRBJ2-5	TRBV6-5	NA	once	TGTGCCAGCAGTTCCTCAGGCGCCGCACAAGAGACCCAGTACTTC	CASSSSGAAQETQYF
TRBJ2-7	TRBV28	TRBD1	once	TGTGCCAGCAGCCCCGGACAGGCCCCCTACGAGCAGTACTTC	CASSPGQAPYEQYF
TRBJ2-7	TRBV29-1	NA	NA	TGCAGCGTAGCGGTGGACGTCTACGAGCAGTACTTC	CSVAVDVYEQYF
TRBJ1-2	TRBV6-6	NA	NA	TGTGCCAGCAGTTACGGTGGGGCGTATGGCTACACCTTC	CASSYGGAYGYTF
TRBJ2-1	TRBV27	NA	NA	TGTGCCAGCAGTTTATCCGGACCAGGGATAGGCGATGAGCAGTTCTTC	CASSLSGPGIGDEQFF
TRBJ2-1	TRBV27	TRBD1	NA	TGTGCCAGCAGACTAAGACCAGGGGGCGTTTTTGAGCAGTTCTTC	CASRLRPGGVFEQFF
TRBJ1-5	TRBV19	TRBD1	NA	TGTGCCAGTAGTACGACAGGGGGCATTGGCAATCAGCCCCAGCATTTT	CASSTTGGIGNQPQHF
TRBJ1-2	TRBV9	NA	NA	TGTGCCAGCAGCCTACTCGGACAAGGCGACTATGGCTACACCTTC	CASSLLGQGDYGYTF
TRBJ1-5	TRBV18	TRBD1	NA	TGTGCCAGCTCACTAGACAGGGGGGTCTATAGCAATCAGCCCCAGCATTTT	CASSLDRGVYSNQPQHF
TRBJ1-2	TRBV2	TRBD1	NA	TGTGCCAGCAGTGATCCCAGGGGGGATACCCAGTATGGCTACACCTTC	CASSDPRGDTQYGYTF
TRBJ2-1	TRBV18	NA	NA	TGTGCCAGCTCCATACTAGATTCCGATGAGCAGTTCTTC	CASSILDSDEQFF
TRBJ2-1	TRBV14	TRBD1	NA	TGTGCCAGCAGAGAGTCCGGGACAGGCTCCTACAATGAGCAGTTCTTC	CASRESGTGSYNEQFF
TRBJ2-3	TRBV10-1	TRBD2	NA	TGCGCCAGCAGTGGCGGGAGGGCCTGGGCAGATACGCAGTATTTT	CASSGGRAWADTQYF
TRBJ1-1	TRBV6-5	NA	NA	TGTGCCAGCAGCCCGGGGAGGGATGAAGCTTTCTTT	CASSPGRDEAFF